This T cell receptor (beta chain) was observed in a study of OX40 agonist ivuxolimab in advanced cancers. Study in general: With ivuxolimab, an agonistic anti-OX40 (CD134) antibody, patients were treated. The diagnoses of dose-escalation patients were hepatocellular carcinoma, melanoma, renal cell or head and neck cancer. Of the patients, three showed partial responses, one with hepatocellular carcinoma and two with cutaneous melanoma.

Assay used: immunoSEQ multiplex PCR; TCRdb lists only in-frame clones, some missing. Counted here are tens of thousands of clones, over 75% occurring once; the ten biggest clones make up just under 2%. Whole-study findings and limits: It was also the case that some nonresponders had low normalized T-cell clonal expansion.

Germline-derived CDR1 and CDR2 are SGDLS and YYNGEE. CDR3 length: 13 residues. V lost 2 bases to trimming and J lost 3 bases, with 9 bases between them. Details on this clone: What it recognizes is unknown.

This clonotype was sampled from an adult with an advanced solid tumor such as melanoma, head and neck, liver or kidney cancer. The sequencing used CD4+ or CD8+ T cells sorted from blood, collected in a trial of the OX40 agonist ivuxolimab. This rearrangement joins TRBV9 to TRBJ2-7; D unresolved. In nucleotides, the CDR3 is TGTGCCAGCAGCGTCGGCCTAAACTACGAGCAGTACTTC. Translating it yields CASSVGLNYEQYF.